What follows describes a single T cell receptor beta chain. Its antigen is not identified. Sequencing was performed with immunoSEQ multiplex PCR; in TCRdb, only in-frame clones are kept and a portion is missing. The sample consists of about 66,000 clones, roughly 92% of them appearing once. The sample belongs to a study of Tregs in tolerant kidney transplant recipients. Study-level points and caveats: Tolerant patients' donor-specific Tregs expanded beyond overall Tregs, suggesting antigen-driven growth. Expanding Tregs on activated donor B cells appeared to best identify donor-specific TCRbeta clones. Nucleotide sequences could not be compared across some patients' samples due to primer changes.

The CDR3 contains 16 residues. Trimming took 6 bases from V and 3 from J, leaving 17 bases between them. Germline CDR1 is MNHEY and CDR2 is SMNVEV (reference sequence). This clonotype was sampled from a human donor who received a combined kidney and bone marrow transplant. The chain uses TRBV27 and TRBJ2-2, with D tentatively TRBD2 (6 bases). This specimen consisted of CD8+ T cells from blood, obtained before the transplant. CDR3 sequence (DNA): TGTGCCAGCAGACCCCCGGACCGGGGGTACACCGGGGAGCTGTTTTTT. Encoded protein: CASRPPDRGYTGELFF.